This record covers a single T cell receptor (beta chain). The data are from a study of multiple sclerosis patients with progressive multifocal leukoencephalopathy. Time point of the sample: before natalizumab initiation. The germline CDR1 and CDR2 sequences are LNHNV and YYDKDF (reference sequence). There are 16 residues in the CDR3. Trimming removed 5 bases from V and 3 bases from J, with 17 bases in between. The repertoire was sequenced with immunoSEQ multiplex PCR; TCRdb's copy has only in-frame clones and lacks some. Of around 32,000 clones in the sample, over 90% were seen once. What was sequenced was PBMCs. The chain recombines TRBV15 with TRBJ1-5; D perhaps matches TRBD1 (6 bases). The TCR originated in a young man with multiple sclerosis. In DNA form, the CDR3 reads TGTGCCACCAGCGCCGGGACAATTACGCTCAATCAGCCCCAGCATTTT. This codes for CATSAGTITLNQPQHF.